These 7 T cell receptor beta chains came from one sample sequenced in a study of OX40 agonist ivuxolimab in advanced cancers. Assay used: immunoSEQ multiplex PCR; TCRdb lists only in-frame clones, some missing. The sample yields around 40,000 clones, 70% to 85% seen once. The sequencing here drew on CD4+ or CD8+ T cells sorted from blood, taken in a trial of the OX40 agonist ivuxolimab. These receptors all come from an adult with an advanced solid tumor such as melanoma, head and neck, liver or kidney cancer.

CDR3 sequence (DNA): TGTGCCAGCAGCCCGGAAGGGGACCCCTCAGAGCAGTACGTC. It encodes CASSPEGDPSEQYV. The V call is TRBV9, the J call TRBJ2-7; either TRBD1 or TRBD2 may fit D (5 bases each). Trimming took 4 bases from V and 7 from J, leaving 18 bases between them. This CDR3 is 14 amino acids long. The germline V gene encodes CDR1 SGDLS and CDR2 YYNGEE.

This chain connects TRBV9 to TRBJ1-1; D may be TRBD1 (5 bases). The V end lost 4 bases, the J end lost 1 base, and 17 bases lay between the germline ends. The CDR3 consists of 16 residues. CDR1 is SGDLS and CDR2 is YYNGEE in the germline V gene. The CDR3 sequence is CASSPHGAAKNTEAFF. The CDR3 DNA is TGTGCCAGCAGCCCCCACGGGGCAGCCAAGAACACTGAAGCTTTCTTT.

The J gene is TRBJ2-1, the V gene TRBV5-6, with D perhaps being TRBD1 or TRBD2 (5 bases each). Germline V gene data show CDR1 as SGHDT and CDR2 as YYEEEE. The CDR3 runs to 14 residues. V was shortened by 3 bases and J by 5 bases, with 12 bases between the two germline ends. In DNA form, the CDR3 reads TGTGCCAGCAGCTCCCGGGACCGTGACAATGAGCAGTTCTTC. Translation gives CASSSRDRDNEQFF.

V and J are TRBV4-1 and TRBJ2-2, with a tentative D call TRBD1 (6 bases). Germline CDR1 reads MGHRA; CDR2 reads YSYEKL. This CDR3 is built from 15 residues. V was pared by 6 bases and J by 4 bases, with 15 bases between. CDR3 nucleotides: TGCGCCAGCAGACTACAGGGAGCTACCACCGGGGAGCTGTTTTTT. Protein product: CASRLQGATTGELFF.

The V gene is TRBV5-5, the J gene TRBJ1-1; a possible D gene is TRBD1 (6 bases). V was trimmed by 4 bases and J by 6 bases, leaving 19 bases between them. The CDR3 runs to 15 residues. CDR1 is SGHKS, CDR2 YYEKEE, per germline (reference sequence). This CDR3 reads CASSKETGSPAEAFF. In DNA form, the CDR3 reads TGTGCCAGCAGCAAAGAGACAGGATCCCCCGCTGAAGCTTTCTTT. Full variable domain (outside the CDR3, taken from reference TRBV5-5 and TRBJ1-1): DAGVTQSPTHLIKTRGQQVTLRCSPISGHKSVSWYQQVLGQGPQFIFQYYEKEERGRGNFPDRFSARQFPNYSSELNVNALLLGDSALYLCASSKETGSPAEAFFGQGTRLTVV.

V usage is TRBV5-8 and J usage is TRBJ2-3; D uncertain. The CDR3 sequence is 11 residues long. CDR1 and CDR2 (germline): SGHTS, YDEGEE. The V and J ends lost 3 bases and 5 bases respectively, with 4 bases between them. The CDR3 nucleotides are TGTGCCAGCAGCTACGGAGATACGCAGTATTTT. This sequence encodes CASSYGDTQYF.

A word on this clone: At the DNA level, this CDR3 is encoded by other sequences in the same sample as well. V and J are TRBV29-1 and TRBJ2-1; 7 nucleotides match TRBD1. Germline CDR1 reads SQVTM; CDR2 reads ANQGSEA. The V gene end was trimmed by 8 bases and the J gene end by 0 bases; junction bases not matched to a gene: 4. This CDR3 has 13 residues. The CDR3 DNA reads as TGCAGCTCGACAGGGAGCTCCTACAATGAGCAGTTCTTC. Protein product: CSSTGSSYNEQFF.